This T cell receptor (beta chain) was observed in a study of blood T cell repertoires in COVID-19. Study-wide context: Whether acute or convalescent, the COVID-19 samples came from the United States, Italy and Spain. PBMCs, B-cell-depleted T cells, or T cells provided the cDNA or gDNA that made up the material.

In the authors' workflow: From reference gene primer amplification, estimates of nucleated cell counts were derived. The table came from immunoSEQ multiplex PCR; TCRdb's copy has only in-frame clones and leaves some out. Clonal size and the V and J genes are those of that table, whereas D and trimming came from the DNA. Here the sample spans roughly 70,000 clones, 65% to 85% being singletons. The CDR3 consists of 14 residues. V lost 5 bases to trimming and J lost 2 bases, with 12 bases between them. The germline V gene has CDR1 MGHDK and CDR2 SYGVNS. The V and J genes are TRBV25-1 and TRBJ1-1; weak D call: TRBD1 (5 bases). Sequenced sample: peripheral blood. This TCR derives from a woman aged 55-70 years with acute or convalescent COVID-19. The CDR3 DNA sequence: TGTGCCAGCAGTCTTCAGCAGGGTAACACTGAAGCTTTCTTT. Translated: CASSLQQGNTEAFF. Together with reference TRBV25-1 and TRBJ1-1, the CDR3 gives the full variable domain: EADIYQTPRYLVIGTGKKITLECSQTMGHDKMYWYQQDPGMELHLIHYSYGVNSTEKGDLSSESTVSRIRTEHFPLTLESARPSHTSQYLCASSLQQGNTEAFFGQGTRLTVV.